These 14 T cell receptor beta chains originate from one sample sequenced in a study of shared clonotypes between healthy human individuals. TCRdb keeps only in-frame clones here, not all; method: immunoSEQ multiplex PCR. The data contain about 590,000 clones, 95% to 96% of them singletons. Naive CD8 cells lacked CD45RO and underwent positive selection for CCR7, leaving out terminally differentiated effector memory CD45RA+ cells. The sample consisted of naive CD8+ T cells sorted from blood. All receptors come from a woman aged 25 to 39 in good health.

The V and J genes are TRBV15 and TRBJ2-7; D is undetermined. The CDR3 contains 14 residues. Trimming removed 0 bases from V and 3 bases from J, with 9 bases in between. In germline, CDR1 is LNHNV, CDR2 YYDKDF (reference sequence). CDR3 sequence (DNA): TGTGCCACCAGCAGAGATCGAAGGGTCTACGAGCAGTACTTC. It encodes CATSRDRRVYEQYF.

V and J are TRBV5-6 and TRBJ2-1, with D maybe TRBD2 (5 bases). This CDR3 region has 16 residues. V was cut by 0 bases and J by 1 base, with 11 bases left in between. Germline CDR1 SGHDT, CDR2 YYEEEE. In DNA, the CDR3 is TGTGCCAGCAGCTTGGGGTTCCGCGGGTCCTACAATGAGCAGTTCTTC. Protein product: CASSLGFRGSYNEQFF.

The gene calls are TRBV29-1 and TRBJ2-5; D is possibly TRBD1 or TRBD2 (5 bases each). With the DNA end fitting TRBJ2-7 better, the J assignment may be wrong. Germline lookup yields CDR1 SQVTM and CDR2 ANQGSEA. CDR3 length equals 14 residues. The DNA for the CDR3 is TGCAGCGTTGAAGGTGGACAACTCCGGGGCGAGCAGTACTTC. Translation gives CSVEGGQLRGEQYF.

The chain joins TRBV4-1 to TRBJ2-3; TRBD2 agrees at 7 bases. The CDR3 runs 17 residues. CDR1 is MGHRA, CDR2 YSYEKL, per germline. The V segment lost 4 bases and the J segment 0 bases; nucleotides outside the gene matches: 10. Here the CDR3 reads CASSLFPSGTSTDTQYF. DNA of the CDR3: TGCGCCAGCAGCCTCTTCCCTAGCGGAACTAGCACAGATACGCAGTATTTT.

The CDR3 reads CASSTWDIYQPQHF. Written as DNA, the CDR3 is TGTGCCAGTAGTACTTGGGACATTTATCAGCCCCAGCATTTT. J is TRBJ1-5 and V is TRBV19, with a weak D call TRBD1 (6 bases). Trimming cost V 4 bases and J 5 bases, with 12 bases left between them. Germline V gene lookup returns CDR1 LNHDA and CDR2 SQIVND (reference sequence). The CDR3 sequence is 14 residues long.

As concerns this clone: The sample holds other DNA sequences that translate to the same CDR3. V usage is TRBV27 and J usage is TRBJ2-7; D may be TRBD1 (5 bases). The germline V and J ends were trimmed by 6 bases and 2 bases, with 11 bases remaining between them. CDR3 length: 13 residues. Per the germline V gene, CDR1 is MNHEY and CDR2 is SMNVEV (reference sequence). CDR3 residues: CASSLGHAYEQYF. The CDR3 DNA follows: TGTGCCAGCAGCCTAGGACATGCCTACGAGCAGTACTTC.

V gene TRBV13 combines with J gene TRBJ2-7, with a possible D match to TRBD2 (5 bases). The CDR3 has 15 amino acids. V was pared by 5 bases and J by 4 bases, with 18 bases between. The germline gives CDR1 PRHDT, CDR2 FYEKMQ (reference sequence). Here the CDR3 DNA reads TGTGCCAGCAGCCTCGGAATGCGGGCAACTTACGAGCAGTACTTC. The encoded protein is CASSLGMRATYEQYF.

The chain employs TRBV29-1 and TRBJ1-2, with D possibly being TRBD1 (6 bases). The CDR3 totals 15 residues. From germline, CDR1 is SQVTM and CDR2 ANQGSEA. Deletions cut 4 bases from V and 2 bases from J, with 17 bases between. CDR3 protein: CSVGGDGRGNYGYTF. Here the CDR3 DNA reads TGCAGCGTTGGTGGTGACGGCAGGGGAAACTATGGCTACACCTTC.

This chain joins TRBV28 and TRBJ1-1; tentative D call: TRBD1 (6 bases). Germline V gene data show CDR1 as MDHEN and CDR2 as SYDVKM. The CDR3 consists of 15 residues. Trimming pared 3 bases from V and 2 bases from J, leaving 13 bases between. The CDR3: CASSFSGDGNTEAFF. CDR3 nucleotides: TGTGCCAGCAGTTTTTCAGGGGACGGTAACACTGAAGCTTTCTTT.

The chain joins TRBV9 to TRBJ1-2, with a possible D match to TRBD1 (6 bases). There are 16 residues in the CDR3. V gave up 3 bases and J gave up 4 bases, with 19 bases separating them. Germline V gene sequence: CDR1 SGDLS, CDR2 YYNGEE. DNA for the CDR3: TGTGCCAGCAGCGGACGGCCCACCGGGACACTCTATGGCTACACCTTC. Protein product: CASSGRPTGTLYGYTF.

The table lists this clone with a few counts. This sequence joins TRBV7-9 and TRBJ1-1, with D hard to call. Germline V gene lookup returns CDR1 SEHNR and CDR2 FQNEAQ (reference sequence). V was cut by 6 bases and J by 1 base, with 9 bases left in between. The CDR3 has 13 amino acids. The CDR3 DNA follows: TGTGCCAGCAGACCGGACGGGAACACTGAAGCTTTCTTT. This codes for CASRPDGNTEAFF.

This chain connects TRBV11-2 to TRBJ2-1; D gene unclear. The V end was cut by 4 bases, the J end by 8 bases, with 6 bases between. The germline gives CDR1 SGHAT, CDR2 FQNNGV. The CDR3 has 11 residues. CDR3 in amino acids: CASSSSHEQFF. As DNA, the CDR3 is TGTGCCAGCAGCTCCAGCCATGAGCAGTTCTTC.

The J gene is TRBJ1-1, the V gene TRBV7-8; D gene unclear. This CDR3 is 14 amino acids long. CDR1 and CDR2 from the germline V gene are SGHVS and FQNEAQ. Trimming cost V 4 bases and J 0 bases, with 9 bases left between them. DNA of the CDR3: TGTGCCAGCAGCTCCCTTCGGATGAACACTGAAGCTTTCTTT. This gives the protein CASSSLRMNTEAFF.

The chain recombines TRBV7-9 with TRBJ2-7; perhaps TRBD2 as D (5 bases). CDR3 length equals 15 residues. Germline CDR1 SEHNR, CDR2 FQNEAQ (reference sequence). V shed 5 bases and J shed 3 bases, with 17 bases lying between them. Here the CDR3 reads CASSRLTSGIYEQYF. CDR3 in DNA: TGTGCCAGCAGCCGCCTTACATCGGGGATCTACGAGCAGTACTTC.